This passage covers 15 T cell receptor beta chains from one sample sequenced in a study of spatial heterogeneity in lung cancer. The sample's time point: sample taken at primary tumor resection. TCRdb reanalysed the 5' RACE reads using MiXCR and keeps one entry per CDR3 protein. This sample has about 23,000 distinct CDR3 sequences, with around 5.1% found just once. The sample in question was PBMCs, obtained at surgery. These receptors came from a male donor with early-stage non-small cell lung cancer.

The chain joins TRBV28 to TRBJ1-4; D not certain. There are 17 residues in the CDR3. V lost 2 bases and J 0 bases, leaving 13 bases between the germline ends. Germline V gives CDR1 MDHEN, CDR2 SYDVKM. CDR3 in amino acids: CASSLEGSGATNEKLFF. The DNA of the CDR3 is TGTGCCAGCAGTTTAGAAGGTTCTGGGGCAACTAATGAAAAACTGTTTTTT. Together with reference TRBV28 and TRBJ1-4, the CDR3 gives the full variable domain: DVKVTQSSRYLVKRTGEKVFLECVQDMDHENMFWYRQDPGLGLRLIYFSYDVKMKEKGDIPEGYSVSREKKERFSLILESASTNQTSMYLCASSLEGSGATNEKLFFGSGTQLSVL.

Ten or more counts support this clonotype. The genes are TRBV5-1 and TRBJ2-2, with D possibly called TRBD1 or TRBD2 (5 bases each). The germline gives CDR1 SGHRS, CDR2 YFSETQ. Trimming pared 4 bases from V and 4 bases from J, leaving 14 bases between. This CDR3 region has 15 residues. The CDR3 DNA reads as TGCGCCAGCAGCAAAGGGACCTGGAGCACCGGGGAGCTGTTTTTT. Its translation is CASSKGTWSTGELFF.

This clonotype came up many times. The chain is built from TRBV6-5 and TRBJ1-4; D may be TRBD1 (5 bases). The CDR3 length is 14 residues. Trimming left V 2 bases short and J 6 bases short, with 10 bases between. Germline V gives CDR1 MNHEY, CDR2 SVGAGI. As DNA, the CDR3 is TGTGCCAGCAGTTACGGGGGATCGGATGAAAAACTGTTTTTT. This sequence encodes CASSYGGSDEKLFF.

This clonotype was picked up many times. CDR3 nucleotides: TGTGCCAGCGGGTATGGAGGGGCGGTCAATGAGCAGTTCTTC. This translates into CASGYGGAVNEQFF. V gene TRBV6-4 combines with J gene TRBJ2-1; D possibly corresponds to TRBD2 (6 bases). Germline CDR1 reads MRHNA; CDR2 reads SNTAGT. Trimming took off 8 bases at V and 6 bases at J, with 17 bases between the two ends. The CDR3 sequence is 14 residues long.

This clonotype was seen many times. The rearrangement links TRBV6-5 to TRBJ2-2, with 10 bases matching TRBD2. CDR3 length equals 16 residues. Germline V CDR1 and CDR2: MNHEY, SVGAGI. Germline trimming cut 6 bases from V and 3 bases from J; bases unmatched to any gene: 7. The CDR3 here is CASRALAGAYTGELFF. The CDR3 coding sequence is TGTGCCAGCAGGGCCCTAGCGGGAGCCTACACCGGGGAGCTGTTTTTT.

The sample holds many counts of this clonotype. The V call is TRBV12-3 or TRBV12-4, the J call TRBJ2-2, with D hard to call. Between the trimmed V and J ends, which lost 4 bases and 12 bases, there was a span of 9 bases. There are 11 residues in the CDR3. CDR3 residues: CASSSGGKLFF. CDR3 in DNA: TGTGCCAGCAGTTCGGGTGGAAAGCTGTTTTTT.

This sequence joins TRBV20-1 and TRBJ2-1; the match to TRBD2 covers 12 bases. CDR3 length equals 18 residues. Trimming took 5 bases from V and 0 from J; bases not matched to a gene: 11. Germline CDR1 is DFQATT and CDR2 is SNEGSKA (reference sequence). The CDR3 DNA is TGCAGTGCTCCCCCGGGACTAGCGGGTTTGAGCTCCTACAATGAGCAGTTCTTC. This encodes CSAPPGLAGLSSYNEQFF.

At least ten counts were recorded for this clonotype. The chain recombines TRBV6-2 or TRBV6-3 with TRBJ1-5, with 8 bases that match TRBD1. This CDR3 is built from 14 residues. The J segment lost 9 bases and the V segment lost 6 bases, leaving 10 bases of the junction unmatched. Germline-derived CDR1 and CDR2 are MNHEY and SVGEGT. CDR3 DNA sequence: TGTGCCAGCAGCATGACAGGGGACCGGCGGCCCCAGCATTTT. This translates into CASSMTGDRRPQHF.

This clonotype was found many times. CDR3 region: CASSATINTGELFF. In nucleotides, the CDR3 is TGTGCCAGCAGCGCTACTATAAACACCGGGGAGCTGTTTTTT. The chain links TRBV27 to TRBJ2-2, with D unclear. Germline V lookup: CDR1 MNHEY, CDR2 SMNVEV (reference sequence). CDR3 length: 14 residues. V shed 6 bases and J shed 2 bases, with 10 bases lying between them.

This clonotype was observed many times. The chain employs TRBV4-3 and TRBJ1-1, with 7 bases lining up with TRBD1. Germline CDR1 reads LGHNA; CDR2 reads YSLEER. This CDR3 contains 17 residues. Losses at the gene ends were 0 bases for V and 3 bases for J; bases not matched to a gene: 10. The chain's CDR3 is CASSQDQGDIFYTEAFF. The CDR3 region has the DNA TGCGCCAGCAGCCAAGATCAGGGGGACATCTTTTACACTGAAGCTTTCTTT.

This clonotype was recorded many times. The genes are TRBV12-3 or TRBV12-4 and TRBJ2-5, with 11 bases lining up with TRBD2. The ends lost 2 bases at V and 5 bases at J; junction bases unmatched: 10. The CDR3 is made up of 17 amino acids. CDR3 nucleotide sequence: TGTGCCAGCAGTTTAAGCCCCTTAGCGGGAGGGTCCGAGACCCAGTACTTC. It is translated as CASSLSPLAGGSETQYF.

This clonotype has ten or more counts. V is TRBV21-1 and J is TRBJ2-1; the DNA was not used to check the table's D call, TRBD2. TRBV21-1 is a recognized pseudogene. The CDR3 spans 15 residues. The CDR3 loop is CASKTSGSSYNEQFF. Written as DNA, the CDR3 is TGTGCCAGCAAGACTAGCGGAAGCTCCTACAATGAGCAGTTCTTC.

In this sample, this clonotype turned up many times. A read error may account for a junction end that differs from germline. V gene TRBV6-2 or TRBV6-3 combines with J gene TRBJ2-2, with 11 bases identical to TRBD1. Germline CDR1 and CDR2: MNHEY and SVGEGT. The CDR3 runs 16 residues. CDR3 sequence: CASSNSGTGGLGELFF. As DNA, the CDR3 is TGTGCCAGCAGTAACTCCGGGACAGGGGGGCTCGGGGAGCTGTTTTTT.

This clonotype was found many times. The chain is built from TRBV5-1 and TRBJ1-1; D remains ambiguous. Trimming shortened V by 0 bases and J by 5 bases, and 11 bases separated the two germline ends. Germline CDR1 and CDR2: SGHRS and YFSETQ. The CDR3 consists of 14 residues. CDR3 DNA sequence: TGCGCCAGCAGCTTGGAGCGGGGTTTGACTGAAGCTTTCTTT. This sequence encodes CASSLERGLTEAFF.

This clonotype is categorized as medium-sized (0.01 to 0.1%). V gene TRBV10-3 combines with J gene TRBJ2-7, with D maybe TRBD1 (6 bases). From germline, CDR1 is ENHRY and CDR2 SYGVKD. The CDR3 has 15 residues. V lost 5 bases to trimming and J lost 2 bases, with 16 bases between them. The CDR3 DNA reads as TGTGCCATCAGTCTTTCGGGACACACGACCTACGAGCAGTACTTC. It specifies CAISLSGHTTYEQYF.